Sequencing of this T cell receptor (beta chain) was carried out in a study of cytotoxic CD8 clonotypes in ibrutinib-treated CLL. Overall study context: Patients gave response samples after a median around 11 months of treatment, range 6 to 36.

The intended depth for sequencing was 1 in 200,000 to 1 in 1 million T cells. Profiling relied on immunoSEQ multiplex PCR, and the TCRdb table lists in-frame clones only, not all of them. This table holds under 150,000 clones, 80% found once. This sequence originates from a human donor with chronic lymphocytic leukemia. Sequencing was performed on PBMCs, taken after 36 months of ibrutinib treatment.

The CDR3 sequence is CASSETGTTSSYNEQFF. CDR3 DNA: TGCGCCAGCAGTGAGACCGGGACCACGAGCTCCTACAATGAGCAGTTCTTC. The chain joins TRBV10-2 to TRBJ2-1; TRBD1 or TRBD2 may be the D gene (5 bases each). Germline V lookup: CDR1 WSHSY, CDR2 SAAADI. V was trimmed by 2 bases and J by 0 bases, leaving 14 bases between them. The CDR3 runs to 17 residues.